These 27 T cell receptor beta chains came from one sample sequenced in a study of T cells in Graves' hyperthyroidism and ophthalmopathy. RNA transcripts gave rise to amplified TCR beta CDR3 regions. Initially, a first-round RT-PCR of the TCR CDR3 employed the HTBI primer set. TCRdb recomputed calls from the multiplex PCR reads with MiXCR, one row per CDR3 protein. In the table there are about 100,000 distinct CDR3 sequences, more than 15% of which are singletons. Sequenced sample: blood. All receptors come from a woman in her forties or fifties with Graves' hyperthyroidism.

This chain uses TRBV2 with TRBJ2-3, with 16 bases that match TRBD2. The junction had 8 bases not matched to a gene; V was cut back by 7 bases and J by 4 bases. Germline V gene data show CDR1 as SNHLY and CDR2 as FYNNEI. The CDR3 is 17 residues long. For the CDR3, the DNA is TGTGCCAGCAAGGAGGGACTAGCGGGAGGGGGTCCAGATACGCAGTATTTT. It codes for CASKEGLAGGGPDTQYF.

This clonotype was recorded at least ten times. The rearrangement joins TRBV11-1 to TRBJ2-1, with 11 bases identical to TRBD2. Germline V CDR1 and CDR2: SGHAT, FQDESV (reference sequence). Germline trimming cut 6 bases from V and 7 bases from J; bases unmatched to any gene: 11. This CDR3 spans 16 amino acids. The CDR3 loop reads CASRKLAGGSRNEQFF. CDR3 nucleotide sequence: TGTGCCAGCAGGAAGCTAGCGGGGGGTTCTAGGAATGAGCAGTTCTTC.

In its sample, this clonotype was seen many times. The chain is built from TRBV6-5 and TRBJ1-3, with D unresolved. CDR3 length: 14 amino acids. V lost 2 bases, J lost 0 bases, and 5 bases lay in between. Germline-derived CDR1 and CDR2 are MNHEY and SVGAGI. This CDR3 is CASSYGSSGNTIYF. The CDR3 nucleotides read TGTGCCAGCAGTTACGGGAGCTCTGGAAACACCATATATTTT.

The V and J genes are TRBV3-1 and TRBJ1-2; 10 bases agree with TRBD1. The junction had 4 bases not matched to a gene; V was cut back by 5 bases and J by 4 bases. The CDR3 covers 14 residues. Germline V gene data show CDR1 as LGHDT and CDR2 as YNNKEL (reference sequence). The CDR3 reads CASSRQGASYGYTF. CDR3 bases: TGTGCCAGCAGCAGACAGGGGGCATCCTATGGCTACACCTTC.

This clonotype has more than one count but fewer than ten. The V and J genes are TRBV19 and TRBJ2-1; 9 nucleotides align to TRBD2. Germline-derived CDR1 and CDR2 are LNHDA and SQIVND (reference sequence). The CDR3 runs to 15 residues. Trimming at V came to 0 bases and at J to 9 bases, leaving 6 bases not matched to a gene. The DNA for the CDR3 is TGTGCCAGTAGTATAGAGGCGGGAGGGCCAGTTGAGCAGTTCTTC. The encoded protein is CASSIEAGGPVEQFF.

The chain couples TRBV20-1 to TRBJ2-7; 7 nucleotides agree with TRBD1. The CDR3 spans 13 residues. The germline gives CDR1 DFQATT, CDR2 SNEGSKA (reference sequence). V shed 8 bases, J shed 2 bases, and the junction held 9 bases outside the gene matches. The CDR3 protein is CSWSQGNPYEQYF. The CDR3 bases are TGCAGTTGGTCACAGGGGAACCCCTACGAGCAGTACTTC.

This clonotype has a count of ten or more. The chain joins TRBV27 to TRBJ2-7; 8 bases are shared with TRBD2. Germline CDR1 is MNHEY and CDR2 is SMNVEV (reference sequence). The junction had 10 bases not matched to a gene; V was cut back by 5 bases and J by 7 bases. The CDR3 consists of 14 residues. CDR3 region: CASSLSAGAGEQYF. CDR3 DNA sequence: TGTGCCAGCAGTCTCTCAGCGGGAGCTGGGGAGCAGTACTTC.

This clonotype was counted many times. The CDR3 coding sequence is TGTGCCAGCAGCTTGGGGACGTATCAGCCCCAGCATTTT. This sequence encodes CASSLGTYQPQHF. The gene calls are TRBV5-6 and TRBJ1-5, with D unresolved. There are 13 residues in the CDR3. Germline loops: CDR1 SGHDT, CDR2 YYEEEE. V was cut by 0 bases and J by 5 bases, with 6 bases left in between. The full variable domain, in which reference TRBV5-6 and TRBJ1-5 provide the parts outside the CDR3, is DAGVTQSPTHLIKTRGQQVTLRCSPKSGHDTVSWYQQALGQGPQFIFQYYEEEERQRGNFPDRFSGHQFPNYSSELNVNALLLGDSALYLCASSLGTYQPQHFGDGTRLSIL.

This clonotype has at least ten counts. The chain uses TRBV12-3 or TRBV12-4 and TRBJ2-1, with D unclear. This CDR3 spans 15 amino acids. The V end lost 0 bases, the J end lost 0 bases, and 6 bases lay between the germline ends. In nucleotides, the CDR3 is TGTGCCAGCAGTTTAGCGGCGAGCTCCTACAATGAGCAGTTCTTC. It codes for CASSLAASSYNEQFF.

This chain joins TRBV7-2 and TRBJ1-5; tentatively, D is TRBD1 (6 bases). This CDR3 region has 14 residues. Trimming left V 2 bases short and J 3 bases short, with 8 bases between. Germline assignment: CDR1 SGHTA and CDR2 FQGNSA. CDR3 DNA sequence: TGTGCCAGCAGCTTAAGGGGGAACAATCAGCCCCAGCATTTT. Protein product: CASSLRGNNQPQHF.

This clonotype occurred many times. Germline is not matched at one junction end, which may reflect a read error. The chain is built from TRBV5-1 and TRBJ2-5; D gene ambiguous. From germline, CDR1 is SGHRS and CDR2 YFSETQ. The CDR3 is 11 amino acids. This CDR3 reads CASSLEETQYF. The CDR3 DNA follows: TGTGCCAGCAGCTTAGAGGAGACCCAGTACTTC.

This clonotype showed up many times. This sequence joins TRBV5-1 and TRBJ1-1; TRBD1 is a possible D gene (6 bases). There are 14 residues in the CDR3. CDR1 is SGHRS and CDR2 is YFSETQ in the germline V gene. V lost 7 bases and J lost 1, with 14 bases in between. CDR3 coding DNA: TGCGCCAGCTCCCGGACAGACAAGAACACTGAAGCTTTCTTT. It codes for CASSRTDKNTEAFF. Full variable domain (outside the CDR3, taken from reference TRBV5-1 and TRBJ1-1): KAGVTQTPRYLIKTRGQQVTLSCSPISGHRSVSWYQQTPGQGLQFLFEYFSETQRNKGNFPGRFSGRQFSNSRSEMNVSTLELGDSALYLCASSRTDKNTEAFFGQGTRLTVV.

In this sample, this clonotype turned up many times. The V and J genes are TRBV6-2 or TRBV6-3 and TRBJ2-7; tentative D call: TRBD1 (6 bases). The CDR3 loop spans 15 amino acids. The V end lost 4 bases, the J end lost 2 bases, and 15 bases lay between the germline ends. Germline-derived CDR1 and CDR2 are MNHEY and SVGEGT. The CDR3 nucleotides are TGTGCCAGCAGTTCCCTTGGACAGACCCCCTACGAGCAGTACTTC. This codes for CASSSLGQTPYEQYF.

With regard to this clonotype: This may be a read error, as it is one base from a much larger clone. CDR3 sequence: CVSSLGVRRTNEQFF. The CDR3 nucleotides are TGCGTCAGCAGCTTGGGAGTCCGACGGACAAATGAGCAGTTCTTC. This chain connects TRBV5-1 to TRBJ2-1; either TRBD1 or TRBD2 may fit D (5 bases each). Germline CDR1 reads SGHRS; CDR2 reads YFSETQ. The CDR3 spans 15 residues.

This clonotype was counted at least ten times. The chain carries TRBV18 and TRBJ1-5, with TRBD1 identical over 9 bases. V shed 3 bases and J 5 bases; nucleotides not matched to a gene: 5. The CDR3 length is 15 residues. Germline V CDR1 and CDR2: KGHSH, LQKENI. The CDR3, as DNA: TGTGCCAGCTCACCGTGGGGACAGGGAGATCAGCCCCAGCATTTT. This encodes CASSPWGQGDQPQHF.

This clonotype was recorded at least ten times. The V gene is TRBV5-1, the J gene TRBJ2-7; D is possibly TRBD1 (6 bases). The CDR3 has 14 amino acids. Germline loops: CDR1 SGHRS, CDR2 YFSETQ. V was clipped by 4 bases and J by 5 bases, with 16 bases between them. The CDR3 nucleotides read TGCGCCAGCAGCGCCGGGGCAGGGGTGAACGAGCAGTACTTC. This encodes CASSAGAGVNEQYF.

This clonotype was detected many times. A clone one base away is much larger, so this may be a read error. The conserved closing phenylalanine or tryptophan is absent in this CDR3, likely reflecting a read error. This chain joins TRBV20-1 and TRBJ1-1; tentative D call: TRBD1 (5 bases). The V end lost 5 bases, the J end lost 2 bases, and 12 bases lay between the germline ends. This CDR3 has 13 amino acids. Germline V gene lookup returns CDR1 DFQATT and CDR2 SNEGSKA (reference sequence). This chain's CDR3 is CSARNDRNTEAFL. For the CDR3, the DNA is TGCAGTGCTCGTAATGACAGAAACACTGAAGCTTTCCTT.

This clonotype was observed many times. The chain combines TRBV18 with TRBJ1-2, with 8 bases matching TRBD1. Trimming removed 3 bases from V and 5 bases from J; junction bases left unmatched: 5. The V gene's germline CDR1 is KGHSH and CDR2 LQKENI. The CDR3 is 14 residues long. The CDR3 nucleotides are TGTGCCAGCTCACCGCAGGGGGCGTGGTATGGCTACACCTTC. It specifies CASSPQGAWYGYTF.

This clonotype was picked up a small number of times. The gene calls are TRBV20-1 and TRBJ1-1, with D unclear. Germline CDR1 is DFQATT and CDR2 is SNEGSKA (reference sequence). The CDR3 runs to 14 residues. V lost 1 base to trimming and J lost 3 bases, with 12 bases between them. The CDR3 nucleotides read TGCAGTGCTAGAGGCGGGAGTGGTTACACTGAAGCTTTCTTT. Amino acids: CSARGGSGYTEAFF.

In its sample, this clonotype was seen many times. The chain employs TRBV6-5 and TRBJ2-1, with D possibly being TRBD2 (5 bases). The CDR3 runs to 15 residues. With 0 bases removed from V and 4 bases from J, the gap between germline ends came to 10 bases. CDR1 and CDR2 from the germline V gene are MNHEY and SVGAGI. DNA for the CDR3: TGTGCCAGCAGTTACTCTGGCGGAGGTTACAATGAGCAGTTCTTC. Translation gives CASSYSGGGYNEQFF.

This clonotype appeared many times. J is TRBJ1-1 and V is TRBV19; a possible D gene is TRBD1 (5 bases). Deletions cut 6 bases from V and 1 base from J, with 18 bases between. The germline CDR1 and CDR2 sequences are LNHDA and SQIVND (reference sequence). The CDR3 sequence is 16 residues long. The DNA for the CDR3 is TGTGCCAGTAGGAGGATCCTTCAGGGACGGAACACTGAAGCTTTCTTT. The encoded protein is CASRRILQGRNTEAFF.

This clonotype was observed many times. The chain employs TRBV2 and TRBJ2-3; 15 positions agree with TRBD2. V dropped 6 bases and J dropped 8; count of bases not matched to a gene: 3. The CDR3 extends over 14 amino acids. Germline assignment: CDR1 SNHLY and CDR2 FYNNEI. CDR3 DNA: TGTGCCAGCAGAAAGGGACTAGCGGGAGGTACGCAGTATTTT. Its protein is CASRKGLAGGTQYF.

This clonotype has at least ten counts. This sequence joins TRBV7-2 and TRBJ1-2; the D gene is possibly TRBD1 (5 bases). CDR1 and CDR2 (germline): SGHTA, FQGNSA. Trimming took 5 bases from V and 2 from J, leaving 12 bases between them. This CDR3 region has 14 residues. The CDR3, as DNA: TGTGCCAGCAGCAAGAGACAGCTCAACTATGGCTACACCTTC. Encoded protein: CASSKRQLNYGYTF. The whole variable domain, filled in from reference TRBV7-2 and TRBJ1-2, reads GAGVSQSPSNKVTEKGKDVELRCDPISGHTALYWYRQSLGQGLEFLIYFQGNSAPDKSGLPSDRFSAERTGGSVSTLTIQRTQQEDSAVYLCASSKRQLNYGYTFGSGTRLTVV.

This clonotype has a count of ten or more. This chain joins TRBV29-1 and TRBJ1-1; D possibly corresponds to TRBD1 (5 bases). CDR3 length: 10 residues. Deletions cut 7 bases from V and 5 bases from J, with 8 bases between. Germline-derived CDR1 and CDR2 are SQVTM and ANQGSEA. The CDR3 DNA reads TGCAGCGCCGGGACGACTGAAGCTTTCTTT. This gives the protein CSAGTTEAFF.

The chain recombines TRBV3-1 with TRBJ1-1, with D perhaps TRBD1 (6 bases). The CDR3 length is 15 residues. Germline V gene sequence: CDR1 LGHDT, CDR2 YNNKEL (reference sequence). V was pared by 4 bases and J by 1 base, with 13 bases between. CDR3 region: CASSLRTARNTEAFF. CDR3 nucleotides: TGTGCCAGCAGCCTCAGGACAGCCCGGAACACTGAAGCTTTCTTT.

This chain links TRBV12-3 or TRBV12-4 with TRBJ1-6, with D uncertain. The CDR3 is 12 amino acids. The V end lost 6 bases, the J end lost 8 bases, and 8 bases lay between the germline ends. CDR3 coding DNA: TGTGCCAGCAGGCCTCGCGATTCACCCCTCCACTTT. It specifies CASRPRDSPLHF.

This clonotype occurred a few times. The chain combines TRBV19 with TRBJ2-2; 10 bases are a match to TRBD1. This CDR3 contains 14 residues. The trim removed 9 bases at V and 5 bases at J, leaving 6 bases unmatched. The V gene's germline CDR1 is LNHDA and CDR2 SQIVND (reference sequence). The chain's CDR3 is CASCRDRGTGELFF. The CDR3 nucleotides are TGTGCCAGCTGCCGGGACAGGGGTACCGGGGAGCTGTTTTTT.